These T cell receptor beta chains were read from a single sample in a study of T-cell reconstitution after alpha-beta-depleted transplantation in children. Each CDR3 protein gets one entry after TCRdb re-called the PCR reads with MiXCR. The repertoire holds some 200,000 distinct CDR3 sequences, roughly 6.6% seen once, with about 6% in the top ten. Sequenced material: PBMCs, taken before TCRalphabeta/CD19-depleted stem cell transplant. Receptors were obtained from a boy younger than 10 with acute lymphoblastic leukemia, due to receive a stem cell transplant. CDR3s include the opening cysteine and the closing phenylalanine or tryptophan. Fields, in order: J gene, V gene, clone size, D gene, CDR3 DNA, CDR3 protein. D genes are given only for firm matches. The size of a clone is reported for some rows only, either as once, few or many, or as a class for expanded clones.

TRBJ2-1	TRBV5-6	few	-	TGTGCCAGCAGCTTGGCCGTCCTGGAAACGTTCTTC	CASSLAVLETFF
TRBJ2-7	TRBV20-1	many	TRBD2	TGCAGTGCTATGCTAGCGGGGGGTGTATACGAGCAGTACTTC	CSAMLAGGVYEQYF
TRBJ1-4	TRBV5-1	many	TRBD1	TGCGCCAGCAGTGCAGGGGGGAATAATGAAAAACTGTTTTTT	CASSAGGNNEKLFF
TRBJ2-1	TRBV7-6	-	TRBD1	TGTGCCAGCAGCTCACCGGGACAGGGGTTCTCAAGCTCCTACAATGAGCAGTTCTTC	CASSSPGQGFSSSYNEQFF
TRBJ2-2	TRBV3-1	many	-	TGTGCCAGCAGCCACGGGACTTCGAACACCGGGGAGCTGTTTTTT	CASSHGTSNTGELFF
TRBJ2-4	TRBV18	many	-	TGTGCCAGCTCACCACCGGAGGACCGAAACATTCAGTACTTC	CASSPPEDRNIQYF
TRBJ2-7	TRBV4-2	few	-	TGTGCCAGCGGGGGCCAGGGGAAGGCCGAGCAGTACTTC	CASGGQGKAEQYF
TRBJ2-5	TRBV7-8	-	-	TGTGCCAGCAGCTTAGAGGGGTGGCAAGAGACCCAGTACTTC	CASSLEGWQETQYF
TRBJ2-7	TRBV7-2	few	-	TGTGCCAGCAGTTCCCAGGCCGCGGCTTTCTACGAGCAGTACTTC	CASSSQAAAFYEQYF
TRBJ2-7	TRBV20-1	-	TRBD2	TGCAGTGCTAGTCAGGTAGCGGGCTTTGAAGCGCAGTACTTC	CSASQVAGFEAQYF
TRBJ2-2	TRBV3-1	once	TRBD1	TGTGCCAGCAGCCAAGCCGGGACAGGATTCGGGGAGCTGTTTTTT	CASSQAGTGFGELFF
TRBJ2-7	TRBV7-2	-	TRBD2	TGTGCCAGCAGCTTAATGGTAGCGGGAGGTGGCGAGCAGTACTTC	CASSLMVAGGGEQYF
TRBJ2-2	TRBV30	few	-	TGTGCCTTTACTCTGTCGAGTAGGACCGGGGAGCTGTTTTTT	CAFTLSSRTGELFF
TRBJ2-5	TRBV4-2	many	-	TGTGCCAGCAGCCAGCTGGAGACCCAGTACTTC	CASSQLETQYF
TRBJ2-7	TRBV7-6	many	-	TGTGCCAGCAGCTTAGGTGAGGGGAGGCCCTACGAGCAGTACTTC	CASSLGEGRPYEQYF
TRBJ2-5	TRBV2	many	TRBD1	TGTGCCAGCAGTGCCAGGGGGCGGGAGACCCAGTACTTC	CASSARGRETQYF
TRBJ1-1	TRBV5-1	few	-	TGCGCCAGCCGACTTGCACTGGTGAACACTGAAGCTTTCTTT	CASRLALVNTEAFF
TRBJ1-5	TRBV6-1	-	-	TGTGCCAGCAGTATGTCTCGGAGCAATCAGCCCCAGCATTTT	CASSMSRSNQPQHF
TRBJ2-1	TRBV11-2	-	-	TGTGCCAGCAGCTCACGACAGGACAATGAGCAGTTCTTC	CASSSRQDNEQFF
TRBJ1-1	TRBV10-3	-	-	TGTGCCGTACGGGCCGGGGATGAAGCTTTCTTT	CAVRAGDEAFF
TRBJ2-1	TRBV19	many	TRBD1	TGTGCCAGTAAAAACCGGGACAGGCACGATGAGCAGTTCTTC	CASKNRDRHDEQFF
TRBJ2-1	TRBV12-3/TRBV12-4	-	-	TGTGCCAGCAAGAAGGAGGGGCTATACAATGAGCAGTTCTTC	CASKKEGLYNEQFF